These 8 T cell receptor beta chains share one sample of origin, sequenced in a study of T cells in Graves' hyperthyroidism and ophthalmopathy. RNA transcripts served as the template for amplifying TCR beta CDR3 regions. First-round RT-PCR targeting the TCR CDR3 was performed with the HTBI primer set. TCRdb recomputed calls from the multiplex PCR reads with MiXCR, one row per CDR3 protein. The data contain about 250,000 distinct CDR3 sequences, approximately 23% of them seen just once; the ten biggest clones take up about 40%. Sequencing was done on a sample of blood. The receptor set was obtained from a woman in her thirties or forties with Graves' ophthalmopathy.

This clonotype came up many times. This rearrangement joins TRBV28 to TRBJ2-7; 11 nucleotides agree with TRBD2. Germline trimming cut 6 bases from V and 2 bases from J; bases unmatched to any gene: 15. Germline lookup yields CDR1 MDHEN and CDR2 SYDVKM. The CDR3 length is 18 residues. For the CDR3, the DNA is TGTGCCAGCAGCTTTTTTGACCTGGGACTAGCGGTAACCTACGAGCAGTACTTC. Its protein is CASSFFDLGLAVTYEQYF.

This clonotype was seen many times. The chain carries TRBV12-3 or TRBV12-4 and TRBJ2-3; D unresolved. CDR3 size: 16 residues. The V end was cut by 3 bases, the J end by 1 base, with 14 bases between. The CDR3 coding sequence is TGTGCCAGCAGTTTTCTTCTCGCGGAACGCACAGATACGCAGTATTTT. Translation gives CASSFLLAERTDTQYF.

This clonotype was seen at least ten times. V usage is TRBV20-1 and J usage is TRBJ2-7; D gene unclear. This CDR3 is built from 11 residues. V lost 2 bases, J lost 6 bases, and 8 bases lay in between. Germline lookup yields CDR1 DFQATT and CDR2 SNEGSKA (reference sequence). The chain's CDR3 is CSARQSAEQYF. In DNA, the CDR3 is TGCAGTGCTAGACAGTCCGCCGAGCAGTACTTC.

This clonotype appeared many times. Its ends do not fully match the called genes, so a read error is possible. The rearrangement joins TRBV28 to TRBJ1-1; D is perhaps TRBD1 (5 bases). Germline V CDR1 and CDR2: MDHEN, SYDVKM. CDR3 length: 15 residues. The CDR3: CASSLGGLGNAEAFF. The CDR3 DNA follows: TGTGCCAGCAGTTTAGGGGGTTTGGGTAACGCTGAGGCTTTCTTT. The whole variable domain, remainder taken from reference TRBV28 and TRBJ1-1, is DVKVTQSSRYLVKRTGEKVFLECVQDMDHENMFWYRQDPGLGLRLIYFSYDVKMKEKGDIPEGYSVSREKKERFSLILESASTNQTSMYLCASSLGGLGNAEAFFGQGTRLTVV.

The V call is TRBV29-1, the J call TRBJ2-5, with D possibly being TRBD1 or TRBD2 (5 bases each). The CDR3 covers 13 residues. Between the trimmed V and J ends, which lost 3 bases and 5 bases, there was a span of 13 bases. Germline V lookup: CDR1 SQVTM, CDR2 ANQGSEA. CDR3 loop: CSVERGLDETQYF. The DNA for the CDR3 is TGCAGCGTTGAGAGGGGCCTAGACGAGACCCAGTACTTC.

This clonotype was seen at least ten times. The chain combines TRBV6-5 with TRBJ1-2; TRBD1 might be the D (5 bases). The V gene lost 10 bases and the J gene lost 2 bases, with 11 bases spanning the gap. Germline V lookup: CDR1 MNHEY, CDR2 SVGAGI. This CDR3 is built from 12 residues. This CDR3 reads CATLRDNYGYTF. The CDR3 nucleotides read TGTGCCACCCTCCGGGACAACTATGGCTACACCTTC.

CDR3 nucleotides: TGTGCCAGCAGTTCCCCGAGGGAGGGCTACGAGCAGTACTTC. This translates into CASSSPREGYEQYF. The chain has TRBV6-5 and TRBJ2-7; the match to TRBD2 covers 7 bases. This CDR3 region has 14 residues. Trimming took 4 bases from V and 3 from J; bases not matched to a gene: 6. Germline CDR1 and CDR2: MNHEY and SVGAGI.

This clonotype occurred many times. The chain recombines TRBV10-1 with TRBJ2-7; 9 bases fit TRBD2. CDR1 and CDR2 (germline): WNHNN, SYGVQD (reference sequence). This CDR3 spans 16 amino acids. V lost 3 bases and J lost 7; bases outside the gene matches: 13. CDR3 nucleotides: TGCGCCAGCAGTGAATCACGAGGTAGCGGGAGTTGGGAGCAGTACTTC. This translates into CASSESRGSGSWEQYF.